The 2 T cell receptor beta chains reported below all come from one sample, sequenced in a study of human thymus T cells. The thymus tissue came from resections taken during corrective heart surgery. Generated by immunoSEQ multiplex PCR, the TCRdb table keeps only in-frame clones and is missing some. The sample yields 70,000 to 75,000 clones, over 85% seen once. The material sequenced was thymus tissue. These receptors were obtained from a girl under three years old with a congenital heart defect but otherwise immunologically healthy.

CDR3 sequence: CASGNRGADTQYF. The CDR3 nucleotides read TGTGCCAGCGGGAACAGGGGTGCAGATACGCAGTATTTT. The chain uses TRBV25-1 and TRBJ2-3; 7 bases line up with TRBD1. V gave up 8 bases and J gave up 4 bases; unmatched junction bases: 6. This CDR3 is built from 13 residues. Per germline, CDR1 MGHDK and CDR2 SYGVNS.

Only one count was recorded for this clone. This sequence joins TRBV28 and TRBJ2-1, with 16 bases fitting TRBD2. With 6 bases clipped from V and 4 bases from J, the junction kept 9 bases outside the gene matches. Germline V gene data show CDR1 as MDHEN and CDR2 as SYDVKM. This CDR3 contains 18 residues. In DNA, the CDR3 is TGTGCCAGCAGGATCGGGACTAGCGGGAGGGGAGGATACAATGAGCAGTTCTTC. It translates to CASRIGTSGRGGYNEQFF.